These T cell receptor beta chains were read from a single sample in a study of neoadjuvant nivolumab and ipilimumab in lung cancer. Some clones are missing from TCRdb's copy, which holds only in-frame ones; the method was immunoSEQ multiplex PCR. Among approximately 26,000 clones listed, about 85% were seen once. The sample here was peripheral blood, taken before neoadjuvant nivolumab, alone or with ipilimumab. The source is an adult with non-small cell lung cancer. The CDR3 runs from the conserved cysteine through the conserved F or W. The order of the fields is CDR3 protein, CDR3 DNA, CDR3 length, J gene, D gene, clone size, V gene. A D gene is named only where the DNA matches it firmly. A clone size is listed for some rows: how often the clone was seen (once, few, many), or a class if it is expanded.

CDR3aa: CASSDSGAQPQHF; CDR3nt: TGTGCCAGCAGTGACTCAGGGGCCCAGCCCCAGCATTTT; len: 13; j_gene: TRBJ1-5; d_gene: -; abundance: -; v_gene: TRBV2
CDR3aa: CASSYGGDYEQYF; CDR3nt: TGTGCCAGCAGTTACGGGGGGGACTACGAGCAGTACTTC; len: 13; j_gene: TRBJ2-7; d_gene: TRBD2; abundance: -; v_gene: TRBV6-5
CDR3aa: CASSFGTDTQYF; CDR3nt: TGTGCCAGCAGCTTTGGCACAGATACGCAGTATTTT; len: 12; j_gene: TRBJ2-3; d_gene: -; abundance: -; v_gene: TRBV7-2
CDR3aa: CASSQDRGSTDTQYF; CDR3nt: TGTGCCAGCAGCCAGGACAGGGGAAGCACAGATACGCAGTATTTT; len: 15; j_gene: TRBJ2-3; d_gene: TRBD1; abundance: -; v_gene: TRBV14
CDR3aa: CSVGETGGGETQYF; CDR3nt: TGCAGCGTTGGAGAGACAGGGGGCGGGGAGACCCAGTACTTC; len: 14; j_gene: TRBJ2-5; d_gene: TRBD1; abundance: few; v_gene: TRBV29-1
CDR3aa: CASSQGAGGATDTQYF; CDR3nt: TGCGCCAGCAGCCAGGGAGCGGGGGGGGCCACAGATACGCAGTATTTT; len: 16; j_gene: TRBJ2-3; d_gene: TRBD2; abundance: -; v_gene: TRBV4-1
CDR3aa: CATAWGQGTEAFF; CDR3nt: TGTGCCACAGCTTGGGGTCAGGGGACTGAAGCTTTCTTT; len: 13; j_gene: TRBJ1-1; d_gene: -; abundance: -; v_gene: TRBV19
CDR3aa: CASSQGGRGLEKLFF; CDR3nt: TGTGCCAGCAGCCAAGGAGGCAGGGGGCTTGAAAAACTGTTTTTT; len: 15; j_gene: TRBJ1-4; d_gene: TRBD1; abundance: -; v_gene: TRBV4-2
CDR3aa: CASQLLGGVGTQYF; CDR3nt: TGTGCCAGCCAGTTACTAGGGGGGGTCGGGACCCAGTACTTC; len: 14; j_gene: TRBJ2-5; d_gene: -; abundance: -; v_gene: TRBV2
CDR3aa: CASSASLGYTF; CDR3nt: TGTGCCAGCAGCGCTTCTTTGGGCTACACCTTC; len: 11; j_gene: TRBJ1-2; d_gene: -; abundance: -; v_gene: TRBV9
CDR3aa: CASRAVWNTGELFF; CDR3nt: TGTGCCAGCAGAGCAGTCTGGAACACCGGGGAGCTGTTTTTT; len: 14; j_gene: TRBJ2-2; d_gene: -; abundance: -; v_gene: TRBV2
CDR3aa: CASSAGLAGNSRSYNEQFF; CDR3nt: TGTGCCAGCAGTGCGGGACTAGCGGGGAATAGCCGCTCCTACAATGAGCAGTTCTTC; len: 19; j_gene: TRBJ2-1; d_gene: TRBD2; abundance: -; v_gene: TRBV7-2
CDR3aa: CASRARDEQYF; CDR3nt: TGTGCCAGCAGGGCCCGGGACGAGCAGTACTTC; len: 11; j_gene: TRBJ2-7; d_gene: -; abundance: -; v_gene: TRBV28
CDR3aa: CASSVSGQGRGKAGELFF; CDR3nt: TGTGCCAGCAGCGTCTCTGGACAGGGCCGTGGAAAGGCCGGGGAGCTGTTTTTT; len: 18; j_gene: TRBJ2-2; d_gene: TRBD1; abundance: -; v_gene: TRBV9
CDR3aa: CASSLEVNQPQHF; CDR3nt: TGTGCCAGCAGCTTAGAAGTCAATCAGCCCCAGCATTTT; len: 13; j_gene: TRBJ1-5; d_gene: -; abundance: -; v_gene: TRBV11-2
CDR3aa: CAGRRDPGPRTDTQYF; CDR3nt: TGTGCCGGACGCCGGGACCCTGGGCCGCGAACAGATACGCAGTATTTT; len: 16; j_gene: TRBJ2-3; d_gene: -; abundance: -; v_gene: TRBV2
CDR3aa: CASSEPSGRGDHQPQHF; CDR3nt: TGTGCCAGCAGTGAACCAAGTGGGAGGGGGGACCATCAGCCCCAGCATTTT; len: 17; j_gene: TRBJ1-5; d_gene: -; abundance: -; v_gene: TRBV2
CDR3aa: CASSLNSNYGYTF; CDR3nt: TGTGCCAGCAGCTTGAACTCTAACTATGGCTACACCTTC; len: 13; j_gene: TRBJ1-2; d_gene: -; abundance: -; v_gene: TRBV5-4
CDR3aa: CASSSGTSGGYEQFF; CDR3nt: TGTGCCAGCAGCTCCGGGACTAGCGGGGGCTATGAGCAGTTCTTC; len: 15; j_gene: TRBJ2-1; d_gene: TRBD2; abundance: -; v_gene: TRBV11-2
CDR3aa: CASSEDVPQETQYF; CDR3nt: TGTGCCAGCAGTGAAGACGTCCCACAAGAGACCCAGTACTTC; len: 14; j_gene: TRBJ2-5; d_gene: -; abundance: -; v_gene: TRBV2
CDR3aa: CASSETWFSGYRPQEQETQYF; CDR3nt: TGTGCCAGCAGTGAAACCTGGTTCAGCGGGTACCGCCCTCAGGAACAAGAGACCCAGTACTTC; len: 21; j_gene: TRBJ2-5; d_gene: -; abundance: -; v_gene: TRBV6-1
CDR3aa: CASRSRRTNEKLFF; CDR3nt: TGTGCCAGCAGATCCCGACGGACTAATGAAAAACTGTTTTTT; len: 14; j_gene: TRBJ1-4; d_gene: -; abundance: -; v_gene: TRBV27
CDR3aa: CASSYSPDEQYF; CDR3nt: TGTGCCAGCAGTTACTCTCCCGACGAGCAGTACTTC; len: 12; j_gene: TRBJ2-7; d_gene: -; abundance: few; v_gene: TRBV6-5
CDR3aa: CASSEGAASGANVLTF; CDR3nt: TGTGCCAGCAGTGAGGGTGCTGCCTCTGGGGCCAACGTCCTGACTTTC; len: 16; j_gene: TRBJ2-6; d_gene: -; abundance: -; v_gene: TRBV6-4
CDR3aa: CASNRVINSPLHF; CDR3nt: TGTGCCAGCAACAGGGTCATTAATTCACCCCTCCACTTT; len: 13; j_gene: TRBJ1-6; d_gene: -; abundance: -; v_gene: TRBV2
CDR3aa: CASSTQGVDSPLHF; CDR3nt: TGTGCCAGCAGTACACAGGGGGTGGATTCACCCCTCCACTTT; len: 14; j_gene: TRBJ1-6; d_gene: TRBD1; abundance: -; v_gene: TRBV27
CDR3aa: CASSQARVAGGTGELFF; CDR3nt: TGTGCCAGCAGCCAAGCGCGGGTAGCGGGGGGCACCGGGGAGCTGTTTTTT; len: 17; j_gene: TRBJ2-2; d_gene: TRBD2; abundance: once; v_gene: TRBV2
CDR3aa: CASSPGEGQYF; CDR3nt: TGTGCCAGCTCACCAGGGGAGGGGCAGTACTTC; len: 11; j_gene: TRBJ2-7; d_gene: TRBD2; abundance: -; v_gene: TRBV18
CDR3aa: CASSLTGGPFSYEQYF; CDR3nt: TGTGCCAGCAGCTTAACCGGGGGGCCGTTCTCCTACGAGCAGTACTTC; len: 16; j_gene: TRBJ2-7; d_gene: -; abundance: -; v_gene: TRBV7-3
CDR3aa: CAGGGGQYTEAFF; CDR3nt: TGTGCCGGAGGGGGCGGACAGTACACTGAAGCTTTCTTT; len: 13; j_gene: TRBJ1-1; d_gene: TRBD1; abundance: -; v_gene: TRBV2
CDR3aa: CASNTRGSSTDTQYF; CDR3nt: TGTGCCAGCAATACCCGTGGCTCTAGCACAGATACGCAGTATTTT; len: 15; j_gene: TRBJ2-3; d_gene: -; abundance: -; v_gene: TRBV28
CDR3aa: CASSPQANYGYTF; CDR3nt: TGTGCCAGCAGCCCGCAGGCTAACTATGGCTACACCTTC; len: 13; j_gene: TRBJ1-2; d_gene: -; abundance: -; v_gene: TRBV7-2
CDR3aa: CASSFPQGGYTF; CDR3nt: TGTGCCAGCAGTTTTCCACAGGGTGGCTACACCTTC; len: 12; j_gene: TRBJ1-2; d_gene: -; abundance: -; v_gene: TRBV6-5
CDR3aa: CASSQDAGTVTYEQYF; CDR3nt: TGCGCCAGCAGCCAGGACGCCGGGACAGTCACCTACGAGCAGTACTTC; len: 16; j_gene: TRBJ2-7; d_gene: TRBD1; abundance: -; v_gene: TRBV4-1
CDR3aa: CASSLDYLTYEQYF; CDR3nt: TGCGCCAGCAGCTTAGATTATCTTACCTACGAGCAGTACTTC; len: 14; j_gene: TRBJ2-7; d_gene: -; abundance: -; v_gene: TRBV5-1
CDR3aa: CASSQSARGAGGRNEKLFF; CDR3nt: TGCGCCAGCAGCCAATCGGCACGAGGGGCAGGGGGCCGTAATGAAAAACTGTTTTTT; len: 19; j_gene: TRBJ1-4; d_gene: TRBD1; abundance: -; v_gene: TRBV4-1
CDR3aa: CASRLAARGSPLHF; CDR3nt: TGTGCCAGCAGGCTGGCGGCAAGGGGTTCACCCCTCCACTTT; len: 14; j_gene: TRBJ1-6; d_gene: -; abundance: -; v_gene: TRBV7-9
CDR3aa: CASSPGSRGTYEQYF; CDR3nt: TGTGCCAGCAGCCCGGGGTCTCGGGGGACCTACGAGCAGTACTTC; len: 15; j_gene: TRBJ2-7; d_gene: -; abundance: -; v_gene: TRBV5-4
CDR3aa: CASSSSGGSQETQYF; CDR3nt: TGTGCCAGCAGCTCCAGCGGGGGGTCCCAAGAGACCCAGTACTTC; len: 15; j_gene: TRBJ2-5; d_gene: TRBD2; abundance: -; v_gene: TRBV7-3
CDR3aa: CASSYGGGNQPQHF; CDR3nt: TGTGCCAGCAGTTATGGGGGAGGGAATCAGCCCCAGCATTTT; len: 14; j_gene: TRBJ1-5; d_gene: -; abundance: -; v_gene: TRBV27
CDR3aa: CSVEGAYGYTF; CDR3nt: TGCAGCGTTGAAGGCGCTTATGGCTACACCTTC; len: 11; j_gene: TRBJ1-2; d_gene: -; abundance: -; v_gene: TRBV29-1
CDR3aa: CASSLINSPLHF; CDR3nt: TGTGCCAGCAGCCTTATAAATTCACCCCTCCACTTT; len: 12; j_gene: TRBJ1-6; d_gene: -; abundance: -; v_gene: TRBV14
CDR3aa: CASSLQGNTEAFF; CDR3nt: TGTGCCAGCTCACTACAGGGGAACACTGAAGCTTTCTTT; len: 13; j_gene: TRBJ1-1; d_gene: -; abundance: -; v_gene: TRBV18
CDR3aa: CASSLGDRLYTF; CDR3nt: TGTGCCAGCAGCTTAGGGGACAGGCTATACACCTTC; len: 12; j_gene: TRBJ1-2; d_gene: TRBD1; abundance: -; v_gene: TRBV11-3
CDR3aa: CAISESRAEGNQPQHF; CDR3nt: TGTGCCATCAGTGAGTCGAGGGCCGAGGGCAATCAGCCCCAGCATTTT; len: 16; j_gene: TRBJ1-5; d_gene: -; abundance: -; v_gene: TRBV10-3
CDR3aa: CASSWTGGESSPLHF; CDR3nt: TGCGCCAGCAGCTGGACAGGGGGCGAGAGTTCACCCCTCCACTTT; len: 15; j_gene: TRBJ1-6; d_gene: TRBD1; abundance: -; v_gene: TRBV5-1
CDR3aa: CASSKRDGAETQYF; CDR3nt: TGCGCCAGCAGCAAGAGGGACGGGGCAGAGACCCAGTACTTC; len: 14; j_gene: TRBJ2-5; d_gene: -; abundance: once; v_gene: TRBV4-1
CDR3aa: CASSINGLTEAFF; CDR3nt: TGTGCCAGTAGTATAAATGGGCTAACTGAAGCTTTCTTT; len: 13; j_gene: TRBJ1-1; d_gene: -; abundance: -; v_gene: TRBV19
CDR3aa: CASSQVRGRTEAFF; CDR3nt: TGCGCCAGCAGCCAAGTCAGGGGGCGCACTGAAGCTTTCTTT; len: 14; j_gene: TRBJ1-1; d_gene: TRBD1; abundance: few; v_gene: TRBV4-3
CDR3aa: CASSPGQGTYNEQFF; CDR3nt: TGTGCCAGCTCACCGGGACAGGGGACCTACAATGAGCAGTTCTTC; len: 15; j_gene: TRBJ2-1; d_gene: TRBD1; abundance: -; v_gene: TRBV18
CDR3aa: CASTWGAGNTEAFF; CDR3nt: TGCGCCAGCACGTGGGGGGCGGGTAACACTGAAGCTTTCTTT; len: 14; j_gene: TRBJ1-1; d_gene: -; abundance: -; v_gene: TRBV5-1
CDR3aa: CASSEGSYSNQPQHF; CDR3nt: TGTGCCAGCAGTGAGGGCAGCTATAGCAATCAGCCCCAGCATTTT; len: 15; j_gene: TRBJ1-5; d_gene: -; abundance: -; v_gene: TRBV6-1
CDR3aa: CATGQGDWKNIQYF; CDR3nt: TGTGCCACCGGACAGGGGGACTGGAAAAACATTCAGTACTTC; len: 14; j_gene: TRBJ2-4; d_gene: TRBD1; abundance: -; v_gene: TRBV15
CDR3aa: CASSDGTGGLFTTNEKLFF; CDR3nt: TGCGCCAGCAGCGACGGGACAGGGGGATTGTTTACAACTAATGAAAAACTGTTTTTT; len: 19; j_gene: TRBJ1-4; d_gene: TRBD1; abundance: -; v_gene: TRBV5-1
CDR3aa: CASSYTAGGSYNEQFF; CDR3nt: TGTGCCAGCAGCTATACAGCGGGGGGGTCCTACAATGAGCAGTTCTTC; len: 16; j_gene: TRBJ2-1; d_gene: TRBD2; abundance: -; v_gene: TRBV7-3
CDR3aa: CASSRPGQGATDGYTF; CDR3nt: TGCGCCAGCAGCCGACCGGGACAGGGAGCAACTGATGGCTACACCTTC; len: 16; j_gene: TRBJ1-2; d_gene: TRBD1; abundance: -; v_gene: TRBV5-1
CDR3aa: CASSRTSGGEETQYF; CDR3nt: TGTGCCAGCAGTCGGACTAGCGGGGGGGAAGAGACCCAGTACTTC; len: 15; j_gene: TRBJ2-5; d_gene: TRBD2; abundance: -; v_gene: TRBV6-6
CDR3aa: CAFRDSSYEQYF; CDR3nt: TGTGCCTTCCGGGACAGCTCCTACGAGCAGTACTTC; len: 12; j_gene: TRBJ2-7; d_gene: TRBD1; abundance: -; v_gene: TRBV7-9
CDR3aa: CASSYPTSGGYNEQFF; CDR3nt: TGTGCCAGCAGCTATCCGACTAGCGGGGGGTACAATGAGCAGTTCTTC; len: 16; j_gene: TRBJ2-1; d_gene: TRBD2; abundance: -; v_gene: TRBV6-6